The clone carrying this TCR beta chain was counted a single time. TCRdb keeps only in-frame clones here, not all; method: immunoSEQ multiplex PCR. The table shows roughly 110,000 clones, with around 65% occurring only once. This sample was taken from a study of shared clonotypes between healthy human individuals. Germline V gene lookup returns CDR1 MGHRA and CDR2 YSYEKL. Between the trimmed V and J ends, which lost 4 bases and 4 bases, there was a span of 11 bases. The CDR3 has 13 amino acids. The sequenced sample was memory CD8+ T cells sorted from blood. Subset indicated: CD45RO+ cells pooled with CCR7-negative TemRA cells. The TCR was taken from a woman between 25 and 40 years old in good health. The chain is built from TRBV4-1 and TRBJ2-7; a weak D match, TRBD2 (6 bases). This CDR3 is CASSPMEGYEQYF. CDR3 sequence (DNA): TGCGCCAGCAGCCCGATGGAGGGATACGAGCAGTACTTC.